Listed below are T cell receptor beta chains from one sample, sequenced in a study of T cells in Graves' hyperthyroidism and ophthalmopathy. Via MiXCR, TCRdb re-called the multiplex PCR reads, giving one row per CDR3 protein. The repertoire holds 340,000 or so distinct CDR3 sequences, with around 20% as singletons. Input material: blood. The receptors come from a woman aged 50 to 60 with Graves' hyperthyroidism. Each CDR3 is given with its conserved first and last residue. D genes are given only for firm matches. Expanded clones are given a class, and other clones once, few, many or no size at all.

v_call: TRBV28; j_call: TRBJ2-7; d_call: .; clone_size: many; cdr3_aa: CASRLRVGSFRDEQYF; cdr3_nt: TGTGCCAGCAGGCTCCGGGTGGGCTCTTTCAGGGACGAGCAGTACTTC
v_call: TRBV6-1; j_call: TRBJ1-5; d_call: TRBD1; clone_size: many; cdr3_aa: CASSEGWTGELNQPQHF; cdr3_nt: TGTGCCAGCAGTGAAGGGTGGACAGGGGAATTAAATCAGCCCCAGCATTTT
v_call: TRBV6-1; j_call: TRBJ2-3; d_call: TRBD2; clone_size: many; cdr3_aa: CASRQPRTSGFTDTQYF; cdr3_nt: TGTGCCAGCAGGCAGCCTAGGACTAGCGGGTTCACAGATACGCAGTATTTT
v_call: TRBV6-1; j_call: TRBJ2-3; d_call: TRBD1; clone_size: .; cdr3_aa: CASSLGQVDTQYF; cdr3_nt: TGTGCCAGCAGTTTGGGACAGGTAGATACGCAGTATTTT
v_call: TRBV6-1; j_call: TRBJ2-1; d_call: TRBD2; clone_size: .; cdr3_aa: CASSATSGAYNEQFF; cdr3_nt: TGTGCCAGCAGCGCCACTAGCGGGGCCTACAATGAGCAGTTCTTC
v_call: TRBV4-1; j_call: TRBJ2-7; d_call: .; clone_size: many; cdr3_aa: CASSQERIRGYEQYF; cdr3_nt: TGCGCCAGCAGCCAAGAGCGGATCCGCGGTTACGAGCAGTACTTC
v_call: TRBV2; j_call: TRBJ1-6; d_call: .; clone_size: .; cdr3_aa: CASSLRSNSPLHF; cdr3_nt: TGTGCCAGCAGTTTACGGTCTAATTCACCCCTCCACTTT
v_call: TRBV20-1; j_call: TRBJ2-3; d_call: .; clone_size: many; cdr3_aa: CSARPSTDTQYF; cdr3_nt: TGCAGTGCTAGGCCAAGCACAGATACGCAGTATTTT
v_call: TRBV6-4; j_call: TRBJ1-1; d_call: .; clone_size: few; cdr3_aa: CASSSGVHTEAFF; cdr3_nt: TGTGCCAGCAGTTCAGGGGTTCACACTGAAGCTTTCTTT
v_call: TRBV11-3; j_call: TRBJ2-7; d_call: TRBD2; clone_size: many; cdr3_aa: CASSGGEVHEQYF; cdr3_nt: TGTGCCAGCAGCGGGGGGGAAGTCCACGAGCAGTACTTC
v_call: TRBV6-1; j_call: TRBJ2-1; d_call: TRBD2; clone_size: .; cdr3_aa: CASSATSGLSYNEQFF; cdr3_nt: TGTGCCAGCAGTGCCACTAGCGGACTCTCCTACAATGAGCAGTTCTTC
v_call: TRBV9; j_call: TRBJ2-1; d_call: .; clone_size: few; cdr3_aa: CASSVEGEEQFF; cdr3_nt: TGTGCCAGCAGCGTCGAGGGCGAAGAGCAGTTCTTC
v_call: TRBV6-1; j_call: TRBJ2-7; d_call: TRBD1; clone_size: .; cdr3_aa: CASSKSTGGYEQYF; cdr3_nt: TGTGCCAGCAGTAAAAGTACAGGGGGATACGAGCAGTACTTC
v_call: TRBV20-1; j_call: TRBJ2-7; d_call: .; clone_size: .; cdr3_aa: CSARLHLGEQYF; cdr3_nt: TGCAGTGCTAGACTCCACCTAGGCGAGCAGTACTTC
v_call: TRBV7-2; j_call: TRBJ1-6; d_call: .; clone_size: .; cdr3_aa: CASSLERQPHNSPLHF; cdr3_nt: TGTGCCAGCAGCTTAGAGCGGCAGCCCCATAATTCACCCCTCCACTTT
v_call: TRBV3-1; j_call: TRBJ1-1; d_call: .; clone_size: .; cdr3_aa: CASSQRSSTLEAFF; cdr3_nt: TGTGCCAGCAGCCAAAGATCCAGTACCCTTGAAGCTTTCTTT
v_call: TRBV14; j_call: TRBJ1-1; d_call: .; clone_size: .; cdr3_aa: CASSQITQRTEAFF; cdr3_nt: TGTGCCAGCAGCCAAATCACCCAGCGCACTGAAGCTTTCTTT
v_call: TRBV19; j_call: TRBJ2-1; d_call: .; clone_size: few; cdr3_aa: CASSRVWNEQFF; cdr3_nt: TGTGCCAGTAGTCGCGTTTGGAATGAGCAGTTCTTC